This is a list of T cell receptor beta chains from one sample in a study of T-cell reconstitution after alpha-beta-depleted transplantation in children. One entry per CDR3 protein results from TCRdb running MiXCR on the PCR reads. In the table there are a few hundred thousand distinct CDR3 sequences, about a quarter of which are singletons. The material sequenced was PBMCs, taken before TCRalphabeta/CD19-depleted stem cell transplant. The receptors derive from a boy in the first two years of life with Wiskott-Aldrich syndrome, due to receive a stem cell transplant. Each CDR3 is given with its conserved first and last residue. D genes are given only for firm matches. Clone size, where shown, is once, few, many, or a class for clones that have expanded.

once,TRBJ2-1,TRBD2,TRBV20-1,15,CSARVLAGSPNEQFF,TGCAGTGCTAGAGTACTAGCGGGATCCCCCAATGAGCAGTTCTTC
.,TRBJ1-6,.,TRBV4-2,14,CASSQGLRGTPLHF,TGTGCCAGCAGCCAAGGTCTGAGGGGAACACCCCTCCACTTT
.,TRBJ2-1,TRBD2,TRBV5-6,13,CASSPGTSYEQFF,TGTGCCAGCAGCCCCGGGACTAGCTATGAGCAGTTCTTC
.,TRBJ2-3,TRBD2,TRBV9,16,CASSVARAGGTDTQYF,TGTGCCAGCAGCGTAGCCCGAGCGGGAGGCACAGATACGCAGTATTTT
few,TRBJ2-3,.,TRBV20-1,13,CSAPRETGDTQYF,TGCAGTGCCCCCCGGGAGACAGGAGATACGCAGTATTTT
few,TRBJ1-6,.,TRBV20-1,14,CSARVSTAAQALHF,TGCAGTGCTAGAGTATCGACGGCCGCGCAGGCCCTCCACTTT
.,TRBJ2-3,.,TRBV5-1,11,CASSFDRTQYF,TGCGCCAGCAGCTTTGACAGGACGCAGTATTTT
few,TRBJ1-6,.,TRBV5-1,14,CASRTDRDNSPLHF,TGCGCCAGCAGAACCGATCGGGATAATTCACCCCTCCACTTT
few,TRBJ2-7,TRBD2,TRBV5-1,17,CASSPGTSGSVAYEQYF,TGCGCCAGCAGCCCTGGGACTAGCGGGAGTGTGGCCTACGAGCAGTACTTC
.,TRBJ2-3,.,TRBV20-1,14,CSARVFSLVNTQYF,TGTAGTGCTAGAGTCTTTTCTTTAGTCAATACGCAGTATTTT
few,TRBJ2-3,TRBD1,TRBV5-1,17,CASSPYDRGRFTDTQYF,TGCGCCAGCAGCCCCTACGACAGGGGGCGGTTTACGGATACGCAGTATTTT
.,TRBJ2-7,TRBD2,TRBV5-1,17,CASSKGSSGRAWGKQYF,TGCGCCAGCAGCAAAGGATCTAGCGGGAGGGCTTGGGGGAAGCAGTACTTC
few,TRBJ2-3,TRBD2,TRBV20-1,17,CSARGTGTASGRDTQYF,TGCAGTGCTAGAGGGACGGGGACAGCTAGCGGGAGAGATACGCAGTATTTT
.,TRBJ1-5,TRBD1,TRBV4-1,15,CASSQTQGARQPQHF,TGCGCCAGCAGCCAAACCCAGGGGGCGCGTCAGCCCCAGCATTTT
.,TRBJ2-5,.,TRBV20-1,14,CSARVPGIFETQYF,TGCAGTGCTAGAGTCCCCGGGATCTTCGAGACCCAGTACTTC
.,TRBJ2-5,.,TRBV29-1,13,CSVRAVLQETQYF,TGCAGCGTCCGGGCGGTTTTGCAAGAGACCCAGTACTTC
few,TRBJ1-2,.,TRBV5-1,13,CASSLADLYGYTF,TGCGCCAGCAGCTTGGCTGATCTCTATGGCTACACCTTC
.,TRBJ1-2,TRBD1,TRBV7-9,16,CASSLRSTGTGGGYTF,TGTGCCAGCAGCTTAAGGTCCACCGGGACAGGGGGAGGCTACACCTTC
.,TRBJ2-1,.,TRBV12-5,13,CASGSLGGNEQFF,TGTGCTAGTGGTTCCCTTGGGGGCAATGAGCAGTTCTTC
few,TRBJ2-1,.,TRBV24-1,12,CATSEPLGEQFF,TGTGCCACCAGTGAACCGCTGGGTGAGCAGTTCTTC
.,TRBJ2-5,TRBD2,TRBV12-3/TRBV12-4,13,CASSSGTSGTQYF,TGTGCCAGCAGCAGCGGGACTAGTGGTACCCAGTACTTC
.,TRBJ2-1,TRBD2,TRBV7-2,17,CASSLAVGSGSSNEQFF,TGTGCCAGCAGCTTAGCGGTCGGTAGCGGGAGTTCCAATGAGCAGTTCTTC
.,TRBJ2-1,.,TRBV24-1,14,CATTRSFGYNEQFF,TGTGCCACCACGCGTAGCTTCGGTTACAATGAGCAGTTCTTC
.,TRBJ2-1,.,TRBV28,16,CASSLGPGEAFNEQFF,TGTGCCAGCAGTTTAGGGCCGGGAGAGGCCTTCAATGAGCAGTTCTTC
.,TRBJ1-2,.,TRBV10-3,12,CAISERGQGYTF,TGTGCCATCAGTGAAAGGGGTCAAGGCTACACCTTC
.,TRBJ2-2,TRBD1,TRBV7-3,12,CASSPQGGELFF,TGTGCCAGCAGCCCACAGGGGGGGGAGCTGTTTTTT
.,TRBJ2-3,TRBD2,TRBV6-1,18,CASSRWRTSGKSTDTQYF,TGTGCCAGCAGCCGGTGGAGGACTAGCGGAAAAAGCACAGATACGCAGTATTTT
.,TRBJ2-2,.,TRBV30,14,CAWRTGRVTGELFF,TGTGCCTGGAGGACAGGGAGGGTCACCGGGGAGCTGTTTTTT
few,TRBJ2-1,.,TRBV29-1,14,CSVSRVGSYNEQFF,TGCAGCGTTTCCAGGGTAGGGTCCTACAATGAGCAGTTCTTC
.,TRBJ2-3,.,TRBV20-1,13,CSEFRRGTDTQYF,TGCAGTGAGTTCCGCCGTGGCACAGATACGCAGTATTTT
.,TRBJ2-1,TRBD2,TRBV7-2,15,CASSLRTSQFNEQFF,TGTGCCAGCAGCTTAAGGACTAGCCAATTCAATGAGCAGTTCTTC
few,TRBJ2-7,.,TRBV20-1,14,CSARNRLGSYEQYF,TGCAGTGCTAGAAACCGGCTCGGCTCCTACGAGCAGTACTTC
.,TRBJ1-6,TRBD1,TRBV10-2,13,CASRRDRDSPLHF,TGCGCCAGCAGGCGGGACAGGGATTCACCCCTCCACTTT
.,TRBJ1-1,.,TRBV3-1,13,CASSQSIPPEAFF,TGTGCCAGCAGCCAAAGTATCCCCCCTGAAGCTTTCTTT
.,TRBJ2-1,.,TRBV9,14,CASSEHLTYNEQFF,TGTGCCAGCAGCGAGCACCTCACCTACAATGAGCAGTTCTTC
.,TRBJ2-7,TRBD2,TRBV10-3,17,CATSESRVSGRSYEQYF,TGTGCCACCAGTGAGTCGAGAGTTAGCGGGAGGTCCTACGAGCAGTACTTC
.,TRBJ1-6,.,TRBV11-2,12,CATRPGNSPLHF,TGTGCCACCCGACCGGGCAATTCACCCCTCCACTTT
few,TRBJ2-5,.,TRBV5-5,13,CASSPPPQETQYF,TGTGCCAGCAGCCCCCCACCCCAAGAGACCCAGTACTTC
.,TRBJ1-2,.,TRBV5-6,14,CASSVLGAVYGYTF,TGTGCCAGCAGCGTCCTGGGGGCGGTCTATGGCTACACCTTC
many,TRBJ1-1,.,TRBV28,13,CASSPRQNTEAFF,TGTGCCAGCTCACCACGACAGAACACTGAAGCTTTCTTT
few,TRBJ2-1,.,TRBV20-1,16,CSARENIAGLRNEQFF,TGCAGTGCTAGAGAAAATATTGCGGGACTTCGGAATGAGCAGTTCTTC
.,TRBJ2-3,.,TRBV5-5,14,CASSLETRSDTQYF,TGTGCCAGCAGCTTGGAGACTCGGTCAGATACGCAGTATTTT
few,TRBJ2-5,.,TRBV28,12,CASRSGQETQYF,TGTGCCAGCAGAAGCGGGCAAGAGACCCAGTACTTC
.,TRBJ1-1,TRBD1,TRBV20-1,12,CSAMTGVKKAFF,TGCAGTGCTATGACAGGGGTTAAAAAAGCTTTCTTT
few,TRBJ2-4,.,TRBV3-1,17,CASSQGLDFLAKNIQYF,TGTGCCAGCAGCCAAGGTCTCGATTTCCTAGCCAAAAACATTCAGTACTTC
many,TRBJ2-1,TRBD2,TRBV5-6,17,CASSFVGVSGGSNEQFF,TGTGCCAGCAGCTTCGTTGGGGTTAGCGGGGGGTCAAATGAGCAGTTCTTC
.,TRBJ2-5,.,TRBV12-5,12,CASGLTQETQYF,TGTGCTAGTGGTTTGACACAAGAGACCCAGTACTTC
few,TRBJ1-2,.,TRBV5-1,13,CASSVGDSYGYTF,TGCGCCAGCAGCGTTGGGGATTCCTATGGCTACACCTTC
.,TRBJ2-1,.,TRBV5-1,15,CASRPGQSSYNEQFF,TGCGCCAGCAGACCTGGACAGAGCTCCTACAATGAGCAGTTCTTC